The 29 T cell receptor beta chains listed next were all sequenced from one sample in a study of metastatic and nonmetastatic thyroid tumors. All patients were treatment-naive before thyroid surgery. TCRdb re-analyzed the PCR reads using MiXCR. Of about 38,000 clones in the sample, over 40% were seen once. The sample comprised tumor tissue. The receptors stem from a male donor with papillary thyroid cancer or a benign thyroid nodule (not recorded which). Some clones in this sample may be carry-over from other donors' samples.

The chain employs TRBV28 and TRBJ2-7, with 9 bases that match TRBD1. Trimming at V came to 6 bases and at J to 2 bases, leaving 8 bases not matched to a gene. This CDR3 is 15 amino acids long. The germline gives CDR1 MDHEN, CDR2 SYDVKM. The CDR3 bases are TGTGCCAGCAGCTCCACGGGACAGGGAACCTACGAGCAGTACTTC. Its translation: CASSSTGQGTYEQYF.

This clone was counted a few times. Other DNA variants within this sample encode the same CDR3. The chain links TRBV6-5 to TRBJ1-4, with D possibly TRBD1 on 6 matching bases. Trimming shortened V by 4 bases and J by 7 bases, and 13 bases separated the two germline ends. Germline V gene lookup returns CDR1 MNHEY and CDR2 SVGAGI. The CDR3 runs 14 residues. Written as DNA, the CDR3 is TGTGCCAGCAGTTCCCAGGGGCTGAGTGAAAAACTGTTTTTT. Its protein product is CASSSQGLSEKLFF.

The chain couples TRBV19 to TRBJ1-5; D gene unclear. Germline assignment: CDR1 LNHDA and CDR2 SQIVND (reference sequence). V dropped 5 bases and J dropped 7 bases, with 15 bases sitting between them. CDR3 length: 14 residues. CDR3 region: CASSPGLTLQPQHF. CDR3 bases: TGTGCCAGTAGTCCTGGACTGACTTTACAGCCCCAGCATTTT.

This chain uses TRBV20-1 with TRBJ2-1, with TRBD2 identical over 7 bases. The germline V gene has CDR1 DFQATT and CDR2 SNEGSKA (reference sequence). V lost 0 bases, J lost 9 bases, and 8 bases stayed unmatched. This CDR3 region has 14 residues. In nucleotides, the CDR3 is TGCAGTGCTAGAGATCTGGGGCGCGGGAGTGAGCAGTTCTTC. It specifies CSARDLGRGSEQFF.

Written as DNA, the CDR3 is TGCGCCAGCAGCCAAGAGCCCAGGGTTTTAGGTGAAAAACTGTTTTTT. Translation gives CASSQEPRVLGEKLFF. This chain connects TRBV4-3 to TRBJ1-4, with D tentatively TRBD1 (5 bases). CDR1 is LGHNA and CDR2 is YSLEER in the germline V gene. The CDR3 totals 16 residues. Trimming pared 0 bases from V and 7 bases from J, leaving 15 bases between.

The chain joins TRBV11-2 to TRBJ2-7, with D possibly being TRBD1 (5 bases). The CDR3 extends over 14 amino acids. Trimming removed 2 bases from V and 3 bases from J, with 11 bases in between. Germline CDR1 SGHAT, CDR2 FQNNGV. The CDR3: CASSLRQTLYEQYF. As DNA, the CDR3 is TGTGCCAGCAGCTTACGACAGACACTCTACGAGCAGTACTTC.

The V gene is TRBV6-1, the J gene TRBJ2-2, with TRBD2 as a possible D gene (7 bases). This CDR3 is 15 amino acids long. V was shortened by 8 bases and J by 2 bases, with 15 bases between the two germline ends. CDR1 is MNHNS, CDR2 SASEGT, per germline. CDR3 DNA sequence: TGTGCCAGCCGCGGCGGGGGCATCAACACCGGGGAGCTGTTTTTT. Its translation is CASRGGGINTGELFF.

This clone was found once. The J gene is TRBJ2-5, the V gene TRBV28; TRBD1 aligns across 7 bases. V trimming: 5 bases; J trimming: 2 bases; junction bases outside the gene matches: 5. Germline CDR1 reads MDHEN; CDR2 reads SYDVKM. The CDR3 covers 14 residues. CDR3 sequence (DNA): TGTGCCAGCAGTCGGGACAGCCCTCAAGAGACCCAGTACTTC. It yields the protein CASSRDSPQETQYF.

There are a few counts of this clone. The V call is TRBV6-1, the J call TRBJ1-1, with a tentative D call TRBD1 (5 bases). Germline loops: CDR1 MNHNS, CDR2 SASEGT. The CDR3 loop spans 13 amino acids. Trimming left V 1 base short and J 12 bases short, with 15 bases between. The CDR3 region has the DNA TGTGCCAGCAGTGAAGGGTCCATTTGGGGGACTTTCTTT. As protein: CASSEGSIWGTFF.

The chain joins TRBV4-3 to TRBJ1-6; no clear D. Trimming stripped 0 bases from V and 9 bases from J, with 0 bases between. Germline V gene data show CDR1 as LGHNA and CDR2 as YSLEER. This CDR3 comprises 11 residues. CDR3 residues: CASSQDSPLHF. The CDR3 nucleotides are TGCGCCAGCAGCCAAGATTCACCCCTCCACTTT.

This clone was found a few times. The J gene is TRBJ2-7, the V gene TRBV2; the D call may be TRBD1 or TRBD2 (5 bases each). The CDR3 sequence is 15 residues long. The germline V gene encodes CDR1 SNHLY and CDR2 FYNNEI. V was pared by 7 bases and J by 7 bases, with 23 bases between. CDR3 in amino acids: CASTVTGTTALEQYF. CDR3 nucleotides: TGTGCCAGCACCGTGACCGGGACCACCGCCCTAGAGCAGTACTTC.

This chain connects TRBV5-1 to TRBJ1-2, with D uncertain. CDR3 length: 13 residues. The germline V gene encodes CDR1 SGHRS and CDR2 YFSETQ. V lost 1 base to trimming and J lost 5 bases, with 9 bases between them. The CDR3 coding sequence is TGCGCCAGCAGCTTGTCGGAGATATATGGCTACACCTTC. Translated: CASSLSEIYGYTF.

The chain couples TRBV30 to TRBJ2-7; TRBD2 matches at 7 bases. The junction had 3 bases not matched to a gene; V was cut back by 0 bases and J by 4 bases. Germline V lookup: CDR1 GTSNPN, CDR2 SVGIG (reference sequence). This CDR3 region has 13 residues. CDR3 DNA: TGTGCCTGGAGTGTTGCGGGAGAGTACGAGCAGTACTTC. This sequence encodes CAWSVAGEYEQYF.

This chain uses TRBV20-1 with TRBJ2-3; 11 positions match TRBD2. CDR3 length: 16 amino acids. The V segment lost 3 bases and the J segment 6 bases; nucleotides outside the gene matches: 11. CDR1 is DFQATT, CDR2 SNEGSKA, per germline (reference sequence). CDR3: CSASGTSGGPRDTQYF. CDR3 bases: TGCAGTGCTAGTGGTACTAGCGGGGGACCGAGGGATACGCAGTATTTT.

The J gene is TRBJ1-6, the V gene TRBV30; D remains ambiguous. CDR1 is GTSNPN, CDR2 SVGIG, per germline (reference sequence). Between the trimmed V and J ends, which lost 5 bases and 5 bases, there was a span of 4 bases. This CDR3 spans 11 amino acids. The CDR3 coding sequence is TGTGCCTGGGATAATAATTCACCCCTCCACTTT. Its translation: CAWDNNSPLHF.

This clone is deemed medium-sized. This chain links TRBV11-3 with TRBJ2-3; 7 bases fit TRBD2. The CDR3 is 15 amino acids. Unmatched junction bases numbered 7, after V lost 4 bases and J lost 3 bases. Germline-derived CDR1 and CDR2 are SGHNT and YENEEA. Here the CDR3 reads CASSYGGGETDTQYF. DNA for the CDR3: TGTGCCAGCAGCTATGGGGGGGGAGAGACAGATACGCAGTATTTT.

This clone was seen a handful of times. The CDR3 here is CASSPGQGRYEQYF. CDR3 bases: TGCGCCAGCAGCCCTGGACAGGGGCGGTACGAGCAGTACTTC. The chain combines TRBV5-1 with TRBJ2-7; 9 bases are a match to TRBD1. This CDR3 contains 14 residues. CDR1 is SGHRS, CDR2 YFSETQ, per germline. The junction had 6 bases not matched to a gene; V was cut back by 4 bases and J by 4 bases. Full variable domain (remainder filled in from reference TRBV5-1 and TRBJ2-7): KAGVTQTPRYLIKTRGQQVTLSCSPISGHRSVSWYQQTPGQGLQFLFEYFSETQRNKGNFPGRFSGRQFSNSRSEMNVSTLELGDSALYLCASSPGQGRYEQYFGPGTRLTVT.

This clone counts as medium-sized (0.01 to 0.1%). The chain is built from TRBV6-2 or TRBV6-3 and TRBJ2-1, with TRBD2 matching over 13 bases. The CDR3 consists of 14 residues. Germline values: CDR1 MNHEY, CDR2 SVGEGT. Germline trimming cut 6 bases from V and 7 bases from J; bases unmatched to any gene: 3. The CDR3 bases are TGTGCCAGCAGAGGACTAGCGGGAGTTAATGAGCAGTTCTTC. Translation: CASRGLAGVNEQFF.

The chain uses TRBV20-1 and TRBJ2-1; 11 positions match TRBD2. With V trimmed by 3 bases and J by 0 bases, 4 bases remained unmatched. The CDR3 runs 16 residues. CDR1 is DFQATT and CDR2 is SNEGSKA in the germline V gene (reference sequence). In DNA form, the CDR3 reads TGCAGTGCTAGGGGACTAGCGGTTTTCTCCTACAATGAGCAGTTCTTC. Translation: CSARGLAVFSYNEQFF.

The chain joins TRBV11-3 to TRBJ2-7, with TRBD1 identical over 9 bases. This CDR3 is 16 amino acids long. Trimming at V came to 5 bases and at J to 4 bases, leaving 12 bases not matched to a gene. Germline V gives CDR1 SGHNT, CDR2 YENEEA. Here the CDR3 reads CASSPHRDRVYYEQYF. CDR3 nucleotide sequence: TGTGCCAGCAGCCCCCACCGGGACAGGGTTTATTACGAGCAGTACTTC.

This chain connects TRBV19 to TRBJ2-7, with TRBD1 matching over 9 bases. The CDR3 is made up of 16 amino acids. Per the germline V gene, CDR1 is LNHDA and CDR2 is SQIVND (reference sequence). With 0 bases clipped from V and 5 bases from J, the junction kept 8 bases outside the gene matches. This chain's CDR3 is CASSIDHGTGNDEQYF. The CDR3 DNA is TGTGCCAGTAGTATAGATCACGGGACAGGGAATGACGAGCAGTACTTC. Drawing the rest from reference TRBV19 and TRBJ2-7, the complete variable domain is DGGITQSPKYLFRKEGQNVTLSCEQNLNHDAMYWYRQDPGQGLRLIYYSQIVNDFQKGDIAEGYSVSREKKESFPLTVTSAQKNPTAFYLCASSIDHGTGNDEQYFGPGTRLTVT.

DNA for the CDR3: TGCGCCAGCAGCCAACTAGGGGGCTTCAATGAAAAACTGTTTTTT. It translates to CASSQLGGFNEKLFF. The chain recombines TRBV4-1 with TRBJ1-4; TRBD1 agrees at 7 bases. CDR3 length equals 15 residues. Germline V lookup: CDR1 MGHRA, CDR2 YSYEKL. Unmatched junction bases numbered 5, after V lost 2 bases and J lost 5 bases.

V usage is TRBV5-5 and J usage is TRBJ2-7, with 12 bases identical to TRBD2. After removal of 4 bases from V and 6 bases from J, the junction contained 8 bases not matched to a gene. CDR1 is SGHKS, CDR2 YYEKEE, per germline (reference sequence). This CDR3 contains 15 residues. CDR3 coding DNA: TGTGCCAGCAGCGTTCTAGCGGGGGGGCTCGGCGAGCAGTACTTC. Its translation is CASSVLAGGLGEQYF.

This clone was observed a few times. The chain links TRBV20-1 to TRBJ1-5; unclear D gene. The CDR3 contains 17 residues. V was pared by 0 bases and J by 0 bases, with 15 bases between. Germline V gene data show CDR1 as DFQATT and CDR2 as SNEGSKA (reference sequence). This CDR3 is CSARDEKIPYSNQPQHF. The DNA of the CDR3 is TGCAGTGCTAGAGATGAAAAGATACCATATAGCAATCAGCCCCAGCATTTT.

This chain links TRBV5-1 with TRBJ1-1; a possible D gene is TRBD1 (5 bases). Trimming took off 4 bases at V and 0 bases at J, with 13 bases between the two ends. CDR3 size: 15 residues. The germline V gene has CDR1 SGHRS and CDR2 YFSETQ. In DNA form, the CDR3 reads TGCGCCAGCAGCGAGGGGACCGCGCTGAACACTGAAGCTTTCTTT. Residues: CASSEGTALNTEAFF.

CDR3 region: CASSPISNGGELFF. The CDR3 DNA reads TGTGCCAGCTCACCGATATCCAACGGCGGGGAGCTGTTTTTT. V is TRBV18 and J is TRBJ2-2; D not certain. Looked up from germline, CDR1 is KGHSH and CDR2 is LQKENI. This CDR3 is built from 14 residues. The ends were cut back, 3 bases at V and 7 bases at J, with 12 bases in the middle.

This clone showed up just a few times. The chain couples TRBV5-6 to TRBJ2-6; D is uncertain. The V gene's germline CDR1 is SGHDT and CDR2 YYEEEE. V was clipped by 0 bases and J by 1 base, with 5 bases between them. The CDR3 runs 15 residues. CDR3 loop: CASSLGSSGANVLTF. The CDR3, as DNA: TGTGCCAGCAGCTTGGGTTCTTCTGGGGCCAACGTCCTGACTTTC.

J is TRBJ1-3 and V is TRBV12-3 or TRBV12-4; D is perhaps TRBD1 (6 bases). V lost 7 bases to trimming and J lost 6 bases, with 19 bases between them. The CDR3 runs to 15 residues. The CDR3 sequence is CASTPTSGGANTIYF. CDR3 in DNA: TGTGCCAGCACCCCAACCTCGGGGGGCGCAAACACCATATATTTT.

This clone showed up just a few times. This chain uses TRBV27 with TRBJ2-5, with 10 bases lining up with TRBD1. From germline, CDR1 is MNHEY and CDR2 SMNVEV (reference sequence). The V segment lost 3 bases and the J segment 4 bases; nucleotides outside the gene matches: 2. The CDR3 extends over 14 amino acids. The CDR3 nucleotides are TGTGCCAGCAGTTTGACAGGGGGCGGAGAGACCCAGTACTTC. It codes for CASSLTGGGETQYF.